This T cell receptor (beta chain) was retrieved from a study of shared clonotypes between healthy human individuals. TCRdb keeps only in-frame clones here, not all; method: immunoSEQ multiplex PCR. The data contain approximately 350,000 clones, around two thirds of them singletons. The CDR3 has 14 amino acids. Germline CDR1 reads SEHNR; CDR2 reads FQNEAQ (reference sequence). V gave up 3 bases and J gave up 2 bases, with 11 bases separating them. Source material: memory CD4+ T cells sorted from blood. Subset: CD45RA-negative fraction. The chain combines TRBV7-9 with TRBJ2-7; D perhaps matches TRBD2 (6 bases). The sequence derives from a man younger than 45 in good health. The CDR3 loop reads CASSLYSGAYEQYF. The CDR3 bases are TGTGCCAGCAGCTTGTATAGCGGAGCCTACGAGCAGTACTTC. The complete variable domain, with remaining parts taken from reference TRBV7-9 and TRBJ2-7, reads DTGVSQNPRHKITKRGQNVTFRCDPISEHNRLYWYRQTLGQGPEFLTYFQNEAQLEKSRLLSDRFSAERPKGSFSTLEIQRTEQGDSAMYLCASSLYSGAYEQYFGPGTRLTVT.